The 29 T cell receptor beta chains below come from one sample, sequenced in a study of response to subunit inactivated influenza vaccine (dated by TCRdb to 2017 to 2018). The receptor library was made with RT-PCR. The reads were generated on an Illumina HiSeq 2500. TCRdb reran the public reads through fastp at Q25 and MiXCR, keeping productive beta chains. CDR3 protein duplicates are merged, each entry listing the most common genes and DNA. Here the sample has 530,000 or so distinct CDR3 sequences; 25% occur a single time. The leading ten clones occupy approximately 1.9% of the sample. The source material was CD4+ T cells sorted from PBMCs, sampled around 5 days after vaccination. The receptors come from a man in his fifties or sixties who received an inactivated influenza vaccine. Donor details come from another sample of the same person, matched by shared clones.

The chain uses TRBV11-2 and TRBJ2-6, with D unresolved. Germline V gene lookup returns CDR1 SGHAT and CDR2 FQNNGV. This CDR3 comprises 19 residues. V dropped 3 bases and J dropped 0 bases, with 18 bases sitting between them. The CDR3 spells CASSFRSIRQISGANVLTF. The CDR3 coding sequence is TGTGCCAGCAGCTTTCGTTCGATCCGCCAAATCTCTGGGGCCAACGTCCTGACTTTC.

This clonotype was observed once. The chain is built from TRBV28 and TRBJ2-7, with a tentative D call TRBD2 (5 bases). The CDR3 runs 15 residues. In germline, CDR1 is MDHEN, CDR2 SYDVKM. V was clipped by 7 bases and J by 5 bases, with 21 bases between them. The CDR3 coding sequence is TGTGCCAGCATAAGAAGGGAGCTCGATACTAACGAGCAGTACTTC. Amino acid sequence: CASIRRELDTNEQYF.

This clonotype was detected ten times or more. CDR3 protein: CASRRREETQYF. CDR3 sequence (DNA): TGTGCCAGCAGGAGGAGGGAAGAGACCCAGTACTTC. The chain carries TRBV6-1 and TRBJ2-5; D is perhaps TRBD2 (6 bases). CDR3 length: 12 amino acids. CDR1 is MNHNS and CDR2 is SASEGT in the germline V gene. Trimming left V 6 bases short and J 3 bases short, with 8 bases between.

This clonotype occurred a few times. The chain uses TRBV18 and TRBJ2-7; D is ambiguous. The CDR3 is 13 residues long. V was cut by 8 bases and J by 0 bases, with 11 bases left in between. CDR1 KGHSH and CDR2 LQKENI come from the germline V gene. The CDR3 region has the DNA TGTGCCAGCGGCCGAGGAGCCTCCTACGAGCAGTACTTC. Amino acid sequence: CASGRGASYEQYF.

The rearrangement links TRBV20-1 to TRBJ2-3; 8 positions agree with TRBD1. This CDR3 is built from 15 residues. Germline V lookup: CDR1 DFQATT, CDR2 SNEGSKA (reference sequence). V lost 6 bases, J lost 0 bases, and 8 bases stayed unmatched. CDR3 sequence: CSAPGQGGSTDTQYF. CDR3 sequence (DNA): TGCAGTGCCCCTGGACAGGGAGGAAGCACAGATACGCAGTATTTT.

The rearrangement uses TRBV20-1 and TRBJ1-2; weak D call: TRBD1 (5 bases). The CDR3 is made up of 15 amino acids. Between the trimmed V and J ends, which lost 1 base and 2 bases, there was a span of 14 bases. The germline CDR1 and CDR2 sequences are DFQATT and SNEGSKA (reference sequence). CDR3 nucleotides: TGCAGTGCTAGAGTGCCCGGGGGGGGGAACTATGGCTACACCTTC. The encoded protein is CSARVPGGGNYGYTF.

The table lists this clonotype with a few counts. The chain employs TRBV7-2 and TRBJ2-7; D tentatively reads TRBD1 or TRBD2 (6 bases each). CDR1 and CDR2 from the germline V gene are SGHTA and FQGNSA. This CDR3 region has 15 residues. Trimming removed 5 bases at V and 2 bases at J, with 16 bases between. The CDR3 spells CASSPVGGGTYEQYF. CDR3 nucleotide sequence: TGTGCCAGCAGCCCAGTCGGGGGCGGAACCTACGAGCAGTACTTC.

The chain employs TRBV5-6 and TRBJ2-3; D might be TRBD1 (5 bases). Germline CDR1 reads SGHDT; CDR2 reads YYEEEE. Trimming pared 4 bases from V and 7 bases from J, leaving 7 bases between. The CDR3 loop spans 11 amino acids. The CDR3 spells CASSLDNTQYF. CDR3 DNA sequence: TGTGCCAGCAGCCTGGACAATACGCAGTATTTT.

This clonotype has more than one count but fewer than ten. This CDR3 is CASSKTQFTAGQPQHF. Here the CDR3 DNA reads TGTGCCAGCAGTAAGACTCAGTTCACTGCCGGTCAGCCCCAGCATTTT. V usage is TRBV27 and J usage is TRBJ1-5; D is unresolved. V was clipped by 5 bases and J by 6 bases, with 20 bases between them. The CDR3 length is 16 residues. The germline V gene has CDR1 MNHEY and CDR2 SMNVEV (reference sequence).

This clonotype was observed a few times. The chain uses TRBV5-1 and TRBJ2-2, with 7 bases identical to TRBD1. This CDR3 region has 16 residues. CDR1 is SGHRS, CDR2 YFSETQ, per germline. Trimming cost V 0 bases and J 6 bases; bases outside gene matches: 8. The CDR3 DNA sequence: TGCGCCAGCAGCTTGGAATGGACAGGAGTGGCCGGGGAGCTGTTTTTT. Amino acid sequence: CASSLEWTGVAGELFF.

The CDR3 nucleotides are TGTGCCAGCAGTTCCTTCGGCCGGTCCAATCAGCCCCAGCATTTT. Protein: CASSSFGRSNQPQHF. The rearrangement uses TRBV12-3 or TRBV12-4 and TRBJ1-5; D is undetermined. The germline V and J ends were trimmed by 4 bases and 3 bases, with 13 bases remaining between them. The CDR3 runs 15 residues.

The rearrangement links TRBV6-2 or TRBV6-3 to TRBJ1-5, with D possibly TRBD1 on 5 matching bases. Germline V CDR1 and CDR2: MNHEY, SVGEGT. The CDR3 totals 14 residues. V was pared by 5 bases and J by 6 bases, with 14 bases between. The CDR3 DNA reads TGTGCCAGCAGTCCGGGGCCGGGAGGTCAGCCCCAGCATTTT. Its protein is CASSPGPGGQPQHF.

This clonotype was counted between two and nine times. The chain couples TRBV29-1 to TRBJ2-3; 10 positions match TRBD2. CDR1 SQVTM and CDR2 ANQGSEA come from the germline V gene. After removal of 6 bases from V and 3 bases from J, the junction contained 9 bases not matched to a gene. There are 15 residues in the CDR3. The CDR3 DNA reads TGCAGCGTCGCGGCGTCTAGCGGGAGAACAGATACGCAGTATTTT. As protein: CSVAASSGRTDTQYF.

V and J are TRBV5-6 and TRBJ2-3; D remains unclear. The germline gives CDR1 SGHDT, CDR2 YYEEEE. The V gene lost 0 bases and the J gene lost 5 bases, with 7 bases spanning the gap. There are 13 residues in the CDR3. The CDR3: CASSLALKDTQYF. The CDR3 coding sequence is TGTGCCAGCAGCTTGGCCCTGAAAGATACGCAGTATTTT.

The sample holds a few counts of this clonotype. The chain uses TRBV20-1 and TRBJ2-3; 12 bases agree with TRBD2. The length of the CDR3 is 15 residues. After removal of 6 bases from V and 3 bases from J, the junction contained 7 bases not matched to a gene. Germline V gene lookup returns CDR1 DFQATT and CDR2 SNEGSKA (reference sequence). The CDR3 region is CSALRLAGGTDTQYF. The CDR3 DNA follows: TGCAGTGCCCTCCGCCTAGCGGGGGGGACAGATACGCAGTATTTT.

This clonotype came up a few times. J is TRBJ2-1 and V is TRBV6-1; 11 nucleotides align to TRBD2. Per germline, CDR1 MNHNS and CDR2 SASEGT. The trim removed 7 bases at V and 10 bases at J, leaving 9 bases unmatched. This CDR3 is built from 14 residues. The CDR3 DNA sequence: TGTGCCAGCACCATAGCGGGAGGGGGGGTCGAGCAGTTCTTC. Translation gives CASTIAGGGVEQFF.

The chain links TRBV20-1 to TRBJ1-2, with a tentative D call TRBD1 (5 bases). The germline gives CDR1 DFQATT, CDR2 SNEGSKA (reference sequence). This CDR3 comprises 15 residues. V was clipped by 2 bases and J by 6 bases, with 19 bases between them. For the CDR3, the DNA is TGCAGTGCTAGAACACGGGGCGGCGGGGGTCATGGCTACACCTTC. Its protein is CSARTRGGGGHGYTF.

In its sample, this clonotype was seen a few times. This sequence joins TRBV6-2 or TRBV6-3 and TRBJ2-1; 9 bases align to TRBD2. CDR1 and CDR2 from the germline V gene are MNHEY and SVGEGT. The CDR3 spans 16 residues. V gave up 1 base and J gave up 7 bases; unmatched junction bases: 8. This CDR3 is CASSYWGGRAENEQFF. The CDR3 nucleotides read TGTGCCAGCAGTTACTGGGGCGGGAGGGCCGAAAATGAGCAGTTCTTC.

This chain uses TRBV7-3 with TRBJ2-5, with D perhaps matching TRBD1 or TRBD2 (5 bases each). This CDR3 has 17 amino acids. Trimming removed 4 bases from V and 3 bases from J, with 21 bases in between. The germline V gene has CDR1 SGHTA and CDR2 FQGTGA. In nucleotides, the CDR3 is TGTGCCAGCAGCTCCTTGGGGACCGCATCACCAAAAGAGACCCAGTACTTC. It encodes CASSSLGTASPKETQYF.

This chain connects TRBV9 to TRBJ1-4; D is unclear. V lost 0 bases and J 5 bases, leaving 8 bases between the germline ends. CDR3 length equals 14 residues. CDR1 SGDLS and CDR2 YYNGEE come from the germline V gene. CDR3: CASSVGGDNEKLFF. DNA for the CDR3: TGTGCCAGCAGCGTAGGGGGAGACAATGAAAAACTGTTTTTT.

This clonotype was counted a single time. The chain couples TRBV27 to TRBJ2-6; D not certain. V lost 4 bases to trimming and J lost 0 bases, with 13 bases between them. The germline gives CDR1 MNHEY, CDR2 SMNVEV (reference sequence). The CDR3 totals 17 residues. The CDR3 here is CASSWSALNSGANVLTF. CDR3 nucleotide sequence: TGTGCCAGCAGTTGGAGTGCTTTAAACTCTGGGGCCAACGTCCTGACTTTC.

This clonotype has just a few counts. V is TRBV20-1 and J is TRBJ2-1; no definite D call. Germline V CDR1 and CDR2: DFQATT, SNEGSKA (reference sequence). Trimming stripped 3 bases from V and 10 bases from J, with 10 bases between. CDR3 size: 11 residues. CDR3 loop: CSASRDREQFF. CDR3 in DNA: TGCAGTGCTAGTAGGGATCGAGAGCAGTTCTTC.

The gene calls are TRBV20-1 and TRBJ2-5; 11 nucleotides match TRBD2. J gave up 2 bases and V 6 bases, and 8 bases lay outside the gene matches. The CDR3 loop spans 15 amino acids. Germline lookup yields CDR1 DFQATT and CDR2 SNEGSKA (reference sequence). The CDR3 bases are TGCAGTGCCGGTGACGCTAGCGGGGGGCAAGAGACCCAGTACTTC. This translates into CSAGDASGGQETQYF.

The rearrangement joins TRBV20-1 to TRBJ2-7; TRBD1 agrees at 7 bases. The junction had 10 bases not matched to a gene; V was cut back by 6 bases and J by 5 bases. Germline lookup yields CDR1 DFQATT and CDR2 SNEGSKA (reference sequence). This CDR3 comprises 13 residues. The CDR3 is CSAGAGGENEQYF. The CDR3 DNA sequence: TGCAGTGCAGGGGCAGGGGGAGAAAACGAGCAGTACTTC.

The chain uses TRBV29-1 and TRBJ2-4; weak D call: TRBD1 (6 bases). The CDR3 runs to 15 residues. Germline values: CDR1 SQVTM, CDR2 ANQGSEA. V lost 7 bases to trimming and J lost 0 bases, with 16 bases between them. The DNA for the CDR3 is TGCAGCGAGTCCCAGGGGTGGGGAGCCAAAAACATTCAGTACTTC. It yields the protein CSESQGWGAKNIQYF.

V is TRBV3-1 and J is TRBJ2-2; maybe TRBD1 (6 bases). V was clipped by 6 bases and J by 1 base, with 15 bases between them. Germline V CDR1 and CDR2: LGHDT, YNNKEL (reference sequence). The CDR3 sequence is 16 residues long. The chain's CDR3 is CASRPQGPQNTGELFF. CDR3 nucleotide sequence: TGTGCCAGCAGGCCACAGGGACCCCAGAACACCGGGGAGCTGTTTTTT.

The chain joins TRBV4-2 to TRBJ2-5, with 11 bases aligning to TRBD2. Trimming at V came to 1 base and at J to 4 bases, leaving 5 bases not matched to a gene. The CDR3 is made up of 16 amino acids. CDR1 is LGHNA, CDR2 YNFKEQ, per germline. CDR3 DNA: TGTGCCAGCAGCCAAGGCTTAGCGGGGGGGCGAGAGACCCAGTACTTC. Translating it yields CASSQGLAGGRETQYF.

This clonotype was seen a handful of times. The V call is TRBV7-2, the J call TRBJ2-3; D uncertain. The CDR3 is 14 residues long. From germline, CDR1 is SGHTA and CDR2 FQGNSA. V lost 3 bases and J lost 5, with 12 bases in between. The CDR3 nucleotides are TGTGCCAGCAGCTTGGCTGCCTACTTAGATACGCAGTATTTT. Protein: CASSLAAYLDTQYF.

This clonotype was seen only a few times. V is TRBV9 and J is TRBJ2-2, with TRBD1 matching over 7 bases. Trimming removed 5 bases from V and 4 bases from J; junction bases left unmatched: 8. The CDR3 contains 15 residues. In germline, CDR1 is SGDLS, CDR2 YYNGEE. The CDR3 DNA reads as TGTGCCAGCAGTATAACAGGGGTTGGCACCGGGGAGCTGTTTTTT. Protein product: CASSITGVGTGELFF. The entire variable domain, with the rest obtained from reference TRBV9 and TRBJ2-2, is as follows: DSGVTQTPKHLITATGQRVTLRCSPRSGDLSVYWYQQSLDQGLQFLIQYYNGEERAKGNILERFSAQQFPDLHSELNLSSLELGDSALYFCASSITGVGTGELFFGEGSRLTVL.